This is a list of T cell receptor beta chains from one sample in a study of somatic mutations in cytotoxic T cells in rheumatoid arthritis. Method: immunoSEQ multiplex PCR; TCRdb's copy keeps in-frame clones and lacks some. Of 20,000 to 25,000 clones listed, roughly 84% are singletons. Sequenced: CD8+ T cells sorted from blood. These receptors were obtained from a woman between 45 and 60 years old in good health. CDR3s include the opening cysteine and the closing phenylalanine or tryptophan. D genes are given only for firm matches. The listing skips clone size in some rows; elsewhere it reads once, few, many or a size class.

CDR3nt: TGCGCCAGCAGCTCAGGACTAGCGGGAGCTGACCAAGAGACCCAGTACTTC
CDR3aa: CASSSGLAGADQETQYF
d_gene: TRBD2
abundance: -
j_gene: TRBJ2-5
len: 17
v_gene: TRBV5-1

CDR3nt: TGTGCCAGCGGGTCATGGCAGGGGGCATCCGGGGCCAACGTCCTGACTTTC
CDR3aa: CASGSWQGASGANVLTF
d_gene: TRBD1
abundance: -
j_gene: TRBJ2-6
len: 17
v_gene: TRBV9

CDR3nt: TGTGCCAGCAGCGTTACAGCTCTGGGAGATACGCAGTATTTT
CDR3aa: CASSVTALGDTQYF
d_gene: -
abundance: -
j_gene: TRBJ2-3
len: 14
v_gene: TRBV9

CDR3nt: TGTGCCAGCAGTTTCTTCGAATCTTACAATGAGCAGTTCTTC
CDR3aa: CASSFFESYNEQFF
d_gene: -
abundance: -
j_gene: TRBJ2-1
len: 14
v_gene: TRBV27

CDR3nt: TGTGCCAGCAGCCCCTGGGGGGCCGGGGAGCGGACCCAGTACTTC
CDR3aa: CASSPWGAGERTQYF
d_gene: -
abundance: -
j_gene: TRBJ2-5
len: 15
v_gene: TRBV7-9

CDR3nt: TGTGCCAGCAGTTTACCAGGGGTTACCGGGGAGCTGTTTTTT
CDR3aa: CASSLPGVTGELFF
d_gene: -
abundance: -
j_gene: TRBJ2-2
len: 14
v_gene: TRBV27

CDR3nt: TGTGCCAGCAGTTTATATGGGACTGAAGCTTTCTTT
CDR3aa: CASSLYGTEAFF
d_gene: -
abundance: once
j_gene: TRBJ1-1
len: 12
v_gene: TRBV28

CDR3nt: TGTGCCAGCAGCCCCCCTAGCGGGGCCCCAGAGACCCAGTACTTC
CDR3aa: CASSPPSGAPETQYF
d_gene: TRBD2
abundance: once
j_gene: TRBJ2-5
len: 15
v_gene: TRBV7-9

CDR3nt: TGCGCCAGCAGGTTGCAGTTGCGGGGGGGCGTCACCGGGGAGCTGTTTTTT
CDR3aa: CASRLQLRGGVTGELFF
d_gene: TRBD2
abundance: -
j_gene: TRBJ2-2
len: 17
v_gene: TRBV5-1

CDR3nt: TGTGCCAGCAGCGCAAAGACACCGGACATGGGGACATTCTATAGCAATCAGCCCCAGCATTTT
CDR3aa: CASSAKTPDMGTFYSNQPQHF
d_gene: -
abundance: -
j_gene: TRBJ1-5
len: 21
v_gene: TRBV2

CDR3nt: TGCGCCAGCAGCCAAGAAGGTGACACTGAAGCTTTCTTT
CDR3aa: CASSQEGDTEAFF
d_gene: -
abundance: -
j_gene: TRBJ1-1
len: 13
v_gene: TRBV4-1

CDR3nt: TGTGCCAGCAGCGTAGGACAGGTCAATCAGCCCCAGCATTTT
CDR3aa: CASSVGQVNQPQHF
d_gene: -
abundance: few
j_gene: TRBJ1-5
len: 14
v_gene: TRBV9

CDR3nt: TGTGCCAGCAGCGTAGTTGGGGTCTCCTACAATGAGCAGTTCTTC
CDR3aa: CASSVVGVSYNEQFF
d_gene: -
abundance: -
j_gene: TRBJ2-1
len: 15
v_gene: TRBV9

CDR3nt: TGCGCCAGCAGCCAAGATCAGAGGGGTCTTAGCTCCTACGAGCAGTACTTC
CDR3aa: CASSQDQRGLSSYEQYF
d_gene: -
abundance: -
j_gene: TRBJ2-7
len: 17
v_gene: TRBV4-3

CDR3nt: TGCGCCAGCAGCCAAGATGGAGGACTTTTCACTGAAGCTTTCTTT
CDR3aa: CASSQDGGLFTEAFF
d_gene: -
abundance: -
j_gene: TRBJ1-1
len: 15
v_gene: TRBV4-3

CDR3nt: TGTGCCAGCAGTTTTGGACTAGCGGGGGACTACGAGCAGTACTTC
CDR3aa: CASSFGLAGDYEQYF
d_gene: TRBD2
abundance: -
j_gene: TRBJ2-7
len: 15
v_gene: TRBV6-6

CDR3nt: TGTGCCAGCAGCTTAGTACAGGGACGCAATCAGCCCCAGCATTTT
CDR3aa: CASSLVQGRNQPQHF
d_gene: -
abundance: -
j_gene: TRBJ1-5
len: 15
v_gene: TRBV11-2

CDR3nt: TGTGCCAGCAGTGACTCGCTGGGGACAGGCACAGATACGCAGTATTTT
CDR3aa: CASSDSLGTGTDTQYF
d_gene: TRBD1
abundance: -
j_gene: TRBJ2-3
len: 16
v_gene: TRBV6-4

CDR3nt: TGCGCCAGCAGCCCACAGACTAGGGGCACCGGGGAGCTGTTTTTT
CDR3aa: CASSPQTRGTGELFF
d_gene: -
abundance: -
j_gene: TRBJ2-2
len: 15
v_gene: TRBV4-3

CDR3nt: TGTGCCAGCAGCCCTAGAGCGTACACCGGGGAGCTGTTTTTT
CDR3aa: CASSPRAYTGELFF
d_gene: -
abundance: once
j_gene: TRBJ2-2
len: 14
v_gene: TRBV7-9

CDR3nt: TGTGCCAGAAGCTTGGCCGGGAGTGGGGATTGGACAGATACGCAGTATTTT
CDR3aa: CARSLAGSGDWTDTQYF
d_gene: -
abundance: few
j_gene: TRBJ2-3
len: 17
v_gene: TRBV5-3

CDR3nt: TGTGCCATCCTCCCCCCTGGACCCACAGATACGCAGTATTTT
CDR3aa: CAILPPGPTDTQYF
d_gene: -
abundance: -
j_gene: TRBJ2-3
len: 14
v_gene: TRBV2

CDR3nt: TGTGCCAGCACCGGCCACCAGATTTACAATGAGCAGTTCTTC
CDR3aa: CASTGHQIYNEQFF
d_gene: -
abundance: -
j_gene: TRBJ2-1
len: 14
v_gene: TRBV2

CDR3nt: TGTGCCAGCAGCTTCGGGACAGTTCTGGCTGAAGCTTTCTTT
CDR3aa: CASSFGTVLAEAFF
d_gene: TRBD1
abundance: -
j_gene: TRBJ1-1
len: 14
v_gene: TRBV7-9

CDR3nt: TGTGCCAGCAGCCCGGGTACTTATCAGCCCCAGCATTTT
CDR3aa: CASSPGTYQPQHF
d_gene: -
abundance: -
j_gene: TRBJ1-5
len: 13
v_gene: TRBV7-6

CDR3nt: TGTGCCAGCAGCTTTCTCGGGATCGGGAGCACTGAAGCTTTCTTT
CDR3aa: CASSFLGIGSTEAFF
d_gene: -
abundance: -
j_gene: TRBJ1-1
len: 15
v_gene: TRBV13

CDR3nt: TGTGCCAGCAGTGAAGGGGAGACTGGGGGGCTCTTTAATGAAAAACTGTTTTTT
CDR3aa: CASSEGETGGLFNEKLFF
d_gene: -
abundance: -
j_gene: TRBJ1-4
len: 18
v_gene: TRBV6-1